The 29 T cell receptor beta chains in this list originate from one sample, sequenced in a study of blood T cells in healthy people across ages. Next came a second PCR, run for roughly 7 to 12 cycles, which used a sample-barcoded 5' primer along with a J-beta primer mix. MiXCR, applied by TCRdb to the 5' RACE reads, yields one record per CDR3 protein. The sample has 1.5 million to 2 million distinct CDR3 sequences, 30% to 35% seen once. The sample was blood. These receptors were taken from a woman aged 30 to 39 in good health.

This clonotype has ten or more counts. The CDR3 is CATSKQGYYEQYF. The DNA for the CDR3 is TGTGCCACCAGTAAACAGGGCTACTACGAGCAGTACTTC. The V and J genes are TRBV24-1 and TRBJ2-7; weak D call: TRBD1 (6 bases). The germline V and J ends were trimmed by 6 bases and 3 bases, with 11 bases remaining between them. This CDR3 has 13 residues. Germline CDR1 KGHDR, CDR2 SFDVKD.

V is TRBV9 and J is TRBJ2-3; tentatively, D is TRBD2 (6 bases). Germline lookup yields CDR1 SGDLS and CDR2 YYNGEE. The V end lost 7 bases, the J end lost 0 bases, and 21 bases lay between the germline ends. This CDR3 contains 17 residues. The CDR3 bases are TGTGCCAGCGGAGGGCTAGCGACCTCTCCTAGCACAGATACGCAGTATTTT. The encoded protein is CASGGLATSPSTDTQYF.

The chain joins TRBV2 to TRBJ2-5; 9 bases are shared with TRBD1. J lost 5 bases, V lost 4 bases, and 2 bases had no gene match. Germline V gives CDR1 SNHLY, CDR2 FYNNEI. The CDR3 spans 13 residues. CDR3 in DNA: TGTGCCAGCAGTGGCGGGACAGGGGAGACCCAGTACTTC. It is translated as CASSGGTGETQYF.

The CDR3 region is CASSQGRTNYNEQFF. The CDR3 DNA sequence: TGTGCCAGCAGCCAGGGCAGAACTAATTACAATGAGCAGTTCTTC. V is TRBV7-2 and J is TRBJ2-1; D might be TRBD1 (5 bases). The CDR3 has 15 amino acids. Trimming shortened V by 5 bases and J by 4 bases, and 15 bases separated the two germline ends. Germline V gene sequence: CDR1 SGHTA, CDR2 FQGNSA.

This clonotype has ten or more counts. The chain uses TRBV29-1 and TRBJ2-7, with 9 bases identical to TRBD2. CDR3 length: 15 amino acids. J lost 1 base, V lost 3 bases, and 7 bases had no gene match. From germline, CDR1 is SQVTM and CDR2 ANQGSEA. The CDR3: CSVESGRTSSYEQYF. CDR3 in DNA: TGCAGCGTTGAGAGCGGGAGGACCTCATCCTACGAGCAGTACTTC.

This clonotype was counted between two and nine times. The rearrangement links TRBV6-1 to TRBJ2-5; D remains unclear. The CDR3 totals 12 residues. The germline gives CDR1 MNHNS, CDR2 SASEGT. Between the trimmed V and J ends, which lost 8 bases and 7 bases, there was a span of 14 bases. This chain's CDR3 is CASGNTKGTQYF. In DNA form, the CDR3 reads TGTGCCAGCGGAAACACGAAAGGGACCCAGTACTTC.

V usage is TRBV20-1 and J usage is TRBJ2-1; possible D gene TRBD2, 6 bases. Germline V gene lookup returns CDR1 DFQATT and CDR2 SNEGSKA (reference sequence). The CDR3 runs to 11 residues. Trimming removed 0 bases from V and 16 bases from J, with 13 bases in between. Here the CDR3 DNA reads TGCAGTGCTAGAGAGGTTGGGGAGGTCTTCTTC. Protein sequence: CSAREVGEVFF.

There are a few counts of this clonotype. The chain links TRBV5-1 to TRBJ2-1, with 15 bases that match TRBD2. Trimming cost V 5 bases and J 7 bases; bases outside gene matches: 13. This CDR3 spans 18 amino acids. Germline CDR1 SGHRS, CDR2 YFSETQ. The CDR3 sequence is CASSLYSTGTSGGNEQFF. CDR3 DNA sequence: TGCGCCAGCAGTCTCTATTCAACCGGGACTAGCGGGGGGAATGAGCAGTTCTTC.

The genes are TRBV5-5 and TRBJ2-3, with 10 bases aligning to TRBD1. Germline CDR1 is SGHKS and CDR2 is YYEKEE (reference sequence). V was pared by 4 bases and J by 3 bases, with 8 bases of the junction left unmatched. The CDR3 loop spans 16 amino acids. The CDR3 DNA follows: TGTGCCAGCAGCCGAGGTCGGGACAGGGGAACAGATACGCAGTATTTT. This gives the protein CASSRGRDRGTDTQYF.

The DNA for the CDR3 is TGTGCCAGCAGTCGGTACTTGGGGGCCTACAATGAGCAGTTCTTC. The encoded protein is CASSRYLGAYNEQFF. The chain joins TRBV12-3 or TRBV12-4 to TRBJ2-1; possibly TRBD1 or TRBD2 for D (5 bases each). The CDR3 loop spans 15 amino acids. Trimming took 5 bases from V and 2 from J, leaving 13 bases between them.

The chain carries TRBV20-1 and TRBJ2-3; tentative D call: TRBD2 (7 bases). CDR3 length equals 14 residues. Trimming took 3 bases from V and 5 from J, leaving 15 bases between them. Germline-derived CDR1 and CDR2 are DFQATT and SNEGSKA (reference sequence). CDR3 sequence (DNA): TGCAGTGCTAGTAGGGGGGGGTCCGGAGATACGCAGTATTTT. As protein: CSASRGGSGDTQYF.

The gene calls are TRBV28 and TRBJ2-7; D might be TRBD1 (6 bases). In germline, CDR1 is MDHEN, CDR2 SYDVKM. V was clipped by 6 bases and J by 3 bases, with 18 bases between them. The CDR3 length is 15 residues. CDR3 bases: TGTGCCAGCAGCCCAGGACAGTCCCTTAACTACGAGCAGTACTTC. Its translation is CASSPGQSLNYEQYF.

The V gene is TRBV6-2 or TRBV6-3, the J gene TRBJ1-5, with a possible D match to TRBD1 (6 bases). Trimming removed 3 bases at V and 5 bases at J, with 23 bases between. The length of the CDR3 is 18 residues. Looked up from germline, CDR1 is MNHEY and CDR2 is SVGEGT. CDR3 DNA sequence: TGTGCCAGCAGTTATCTCCCTATCGAGGGGGGAAGGGATCAGCCCCAGCATTTT. Translated: CASSYLPIEGGRDQPQHF.

The V and J genes are TRBV6-2 or TRBV6-3 and TRBJ2-7; 11 nucleotides align to TRBD2. Germline V gives CDR1 MNHEY, CDR2 SVGEGT. The length of the CDR3 is 15 residues. After removal of 4 bases from V and 4 bases from J, the junction contained 6 bases not matched to a gene. The CDR3 loop reads CASSSTTSGVYEQYF. The CDR3 DNA is TGTGCCAGCAGTTCTACGACTAGCGGGGTGTACGAGCAGTACTTC.

V and J are TRBV19 and TRBJ2-1; tentative D call: TRBD2 (6 bases). The CDR3 totals 12 residues. V gave up 8 bases and J gave up 9 bases, with 14 bases separating them. Germline V gives CDR1 LNHDA, CDR2 SQIVND (reference sequence). The CDR3 region is CASGGTGTEQFF. CDR3 DNA sequence: TGTGCCAGTGGGGGGACGGGGACTGAGCAGTTCTTC.

In this sample, this clonotype turned up a few times. The rearrangement uses TRBV7-9 and TRBJ2-5; D possibly corresponds to TRBD2 (6 bases). There are 16 residues in the CDR3. Trimming shortened V by 0 bases and J by 4 bases, and 15 bases separated the two germline ends. CDR1 SEHNR and CDR2 FQNEAQ come from the germline V gene (reference sequence). CDR3 DNA: TGTGCCAGCAGCTTAGCGAGCGGGTCCGCCCTAGAGACCCAGTACTTC. Its protein is CASSLASGSALETQYF.

J is TRBJ2-7 and V is TRBV9; no clear D. The germline V gene has CDR1 SGDLS and CDR2 YYNGEE. V lost 2 bases to trimming and J lost 0 bases, with 9 bases between them. The CDR3 runs 14 residues. The CDR3 reads CASSVDLRSYEQYF. The CDR3 DNA follows: TGTGCCAGCAGCGTGGATCTTCGCTCCTACGAGCAGTACTTC.

This clonotype was picked up a small number of times. The V and J genes are TRBV20-1 and TRBJ2-7, with 7 nucleotides matching TRBD2. J was trimmed by 4 bases and V by 5 bases; bases with no gene match: 8. Germline assignment: CDR1 DFQATT and CDR2 SNEGSKA (reference sequence). The CDR3 contains 13 residues. The DNA of the CDR3 is TGCAGTGCTGGGGACTATCGGGCGTACGAGCAGTACTTC. Amino acid sequence: CSAGDYRAYEQYF.

This clonotype was counted only a few times. CDR3 bases: TGTGCCCGCGCTACAGGTCGCGAGCAGTACTTC. Protein: CARATGREQYF. The chain employs TRBV30 and TRBJ2-5; D is perhaps TRBD1 (5 bases). With the DNA end fitting TRBJ2-7 better, the J assignment may be wrong. The CDR3 has 11 residues. Looked up from germline, CDR1 is GTSNPN and CDR2 is SVGIG (reference sequence).

This clonotype appeared many times. The gene calls are TRBV5-1 and TRBJ2-5; D remains unclear. V lost 5 bases and J lost 1, with 6 bases in between. The CDR3 runs to 12 residues. Germline V gene data show CDR1 as SGHRS and CDR2 as YFSETQ. This chain's CDR3 is CASRRSQETQYF. DNA for the CDR3: TGCGCCAGCAGAAGATCCCAAGAGACCCAGTACTTC.

This clonotype turned up a few times. The chain combines TRBV30 with TRBJ2-6; D is ambiguous. V lost 1 base to trimming and J lost 3 bases, with 7 bases between them. In germline, CDR1 is GTSNPN, CDR2 SVGIG (reference sequence). This CDR3 is 14 amino acids long. CDR3 sequence: CAWSAPSGANVLTF. CDR3 nucleotide sequence: TGTGCCTGGAGTGCCCCTAGTGGGGCCAACGTCCTGACTTTC.

There are a few counts of this clonotype. The V call is TRBV4-1, the J call TRBJ1-5; tentative D call: TRBD1 (6 bases). From germline, CDR1 is MGHRA and CDR2 YSYEKL. Trimming shortened V by 3 bases and J by 2 bases, and 11 bases separated the two germline ends. The CDR3 has 15 residues. This CDR3 reads CASSHGGAGNQPQHF. The DNA for the CDR3 is TGCGCCAGCAGCCATGGGGGGGCGGGCAATCAGCCCCAGCATTTT.

In regard to this clonotype: A much larger clone is a single base away; this may be a read error. V gene TRBV20-1 combines with J gene TRBJ2-7, with 8 nucleotides matching TRBD2. CDR1 and CDR2 from the germline V gene are DFQATT and SNEGSKA (reference sequence). This CDR3 contains 15 residues. This CDR3 is CSARPTGLGTYGQYF. The CDR3 DNA reads TGCAGTGCTAGGCCCACGGGACTAGGGACTTACGGGCAGTACTTC.

The rearrangement links TRBV4-2 to TRBJ2-3; TRBD2 aligns across 9 bases. This CDR3 has 15 residues. Germline CDR1 reads LGHNA; CDR2 reads YNFKEQ. Trimming at V came to 1 base and at J to 5 bases, leaving 4 bases not matched to a gene. The CDR3 reads CASSQVKAGGDTQYF. The CDR3 bases are TGTGCCAGCAGCCAAGTCAAAGCGGGGGGAGATACGCAGTATTTT.

The CDR3 nucleotides read TGCGCCAGCACACGGGAGAAAGATACGCAGTATTTT. Protein sequence: CASTREKDTQYF. This chain connects TRBV5-1 to TRBJ2-3, with D possibly TRBD2 on 6 matching bases. The CDR3 is 12 residues long. CDR1 SGHRS and CDR2 YFSETQ come from the germline V gene. V shed 6 bases and J shed 5 bases, with 10 bases lying between them.

The DNA of the CDR3 is TGTGCCAGCTCACCACCGGACAGACTACTCTATGGCTACACCTTC. Its protein product is CASSPPDRLLYGYTF. The chain links TRBV18 to TRBJ1-2, with D tentatively TRBD1 (6 bases). Germline V gene lookup returns CDR1 KGHSH and CDR2 LQKENI. The CDR3 runs to 15 residues. V lost 0 bases to trimming and J lost 4 bases, with 12 bases between them. Supplemented by reference TRBV18 and TRBJ1-2, the full variable domain reads NAGVMQNPRHLVRRRGQEARLRCSPMKGHSHVYWYRQLPEEGLKFMVYLQKENIIDESGMPKERFSAEFPKEGPSILRIQQVVRGDSAAYFCASSPPDRLLYGYTFGSGTRLTVV.

This clonotype has just a few counts. The chain combines TRBV28 with TRBJ2-7; TRBD2 matches 7 bases. Germline CDR1 and CDR2: MDHEN and SYDVKM. The CDR3 totals 13 residues. V shed 11 bases and J 5 bases; nucleotides not matched to a gene: 12. CDR3 loop: CACLDAGANEQYF. CDR3 bases: TGTGCCTGCCTAGACGCGGGAGCTAACGAGCAGTACTTC.

This chain links TRBV7-7 with TRBJ2-1, with 10 bases that match TRBD1. The CDR3 runs 15 residues. Germline V gene lookup returns CDR1 SSHAT and CDR2 FNYEAQ (reference sequence). After removal of 5 bases from V and 11 bases from J, the junction contained 12 bases not matched to a gene. This chain's CDR3 is CASSKTGGDFGKQFF. CDR3 DNA sequence: TGTGCCAGCAGCAAGACAGGGGGCGATTTCGGTAAGCAGTTCTTC.

In this sample, this clonotype turned up a few times. At one of its ends the junction is not consistent with the germline gene, which may arise from a read error. The rearrangement uses TRBV7-9 and TRBJ1-2; D is undetermined. CDR1 SEHNR and CDR2 FQNEAQ come from the germline V gene (reference sequence). The CDR3 totals 13 residues. The CDR3 bases are TGTGCCAGCAGCTTAAACTTTAACTTTGGCTACACCTTC. The encoded protein is CASSLNFNFGYTF.